This T cell receptor (beta chain) was captured in a study of shared clonotypes between healthy human individuals (dated by TCRdb to 2018 to 2020). Study-level background: A couple of women and a few men aged 18 to 49 years were included in the cohort. Blood TCR repertoires of about 5 healthy adults were deeply sequenced to estimate repertoire size and the extent of clonotype sharing between individuals. For each donor, three plates each were used for CD4 naive and CD4 memory, two plates were used for CD8 naive, and one plate was used for CD8 memory. To increase sequencing depth and limit assay-specific biases, TCR repertoire library preparation and sequencing were carried out by different laboratories using diverse techniques. Leukapheresis yielded between about 0.9 and 9 billion PBMCs per donor.

Trimming at the junction amounts to 5 bases on V and 5 bases on J, and the germline ends lie 15 bases apart. CDR1 SGHTA and CDR2 FQGNSA are derived from the germline V gene. There are 14 amino acids in the CDR3, from cysteine to phenylalanine inclusive. The entry retains the CDR3 DNA only, 42 bases that are in frame from base 1. Summary of the overall study and its limitations: Only blood was sampled, and tissue TCR repertoires likely differ from those in blood. Even with the large sequencing depth, rarefaction of the sorted-subset datasets indicated that sequencing was incomplete. Across four donors, 5% to 6% of naive CD4, approximately 3.6% of naive CD8, 2.3% of memory CD4, and roughly 0.41% of memory CD8 clonotypes were shared. Pairwise subsampling indicated that sequencing depth was expected to affect the degree of clonotype sharing among donors. Estimated clonotype richness was generally larger for naive than for memory subsets. Clonotypes shared by all four sorted-subset donors showed higher generation probabilities than non-shared clonotypes. Because the study included a small number of donors, the genetic and exposure-history diversity represented was limited.

Using the deep immunoSEQ assay, TCR CDR3 regions were amplified from genomic DNA by multiplex PCR. Extracted genomic DNA from each cell subset was spread evenly across all wells of several immunoSEQ 96-well plates, with each plate serving as a replicate. For sorted subsets, 200 to 250 ng genomic DNA, equal to 30,000 or so T cell genomes, was loaded into each replicate PCR. The purified libraries were quantified using a Qubit 3.0 fluorometer, sized with a Bioanalyzer 2100, and then quantified again using the KAPA Library Quantification kit. A separate single-read 150-cycle Illumina NextSeq 550 flow cell was used to sequence each immunoSEQ 96-well plate. In the authors' own workflow: Because the immunoSEQ output included only junctional sequences and no quality scores, the filtering could not be the same as the filtering used for full-length reads. To assign V/J genes and CDR3, sequences were annotated using PyIR, a Python wrapper for IgBLAST v1.9, with IMGT germline references. Reads were filtered out if the reads had weak V/J assignments (E-value above 1e-6), no CDR3, stop codons, out-of-frame junctions, or ambiguous translated residues. V3J clonotypes were defined as sequences sharing an identical inferred V gene, J gene, and CDR3 amino acid sequence. To compute the percentage overlap between repertoires, the number of shared unique clonotypes was divided by the size of the smaller repertoire. Three approaches were used to assess repertoire richness: RTK rarefaction, the Chao1 estimator, and Recon v2.1 estimates of unobserved clonotypes. Generation probabilities for all TCRbeta clonotypes obtained by the gDNA method from a few donors were computed using OLGA. TCRdb obtained this table from immuneACCESS and retained in-frame rearrangements with V and J assigned. These tables miss some clones; where compared with another copy, unresolved V genes account for less than half of the shortfall, and the remainder is unexplained. V and J calls and clone size are those listed in that table; D and trimming were worked out from the DNA. For this sample the table gives some 2,400,000 clones, of which almost 96% were detected only once. The ten largest clones represent roughly 0.13% of the sample.

On this clone: The clone's antigen remains unknown. The sample holds no much larger clone one base away, and base qualities are not on file.

Healthy HIV-negative adults with no recently reported acute infections or vaccinations were included as donors. Only Caucasian adults living in Nashville, Tennessee, USA were represented among the donors. CD4+ T cells were enriched through magnetic negative selection, after which naive cells were positively selected on CD45RA and the remaining negative fraction served as the memory subset. Blood was collected by leukapheresis, and PBMCs were isolated by Ficoll-Histopaque density gradient centrifugation and then cryopreserved in liquid nitrogen vapor phase. Purity and quantity of every magnetically sorted T cell population were checked by analytical flow cytometry. Each sorted fraction had its genomic DNA isolated and then quantified by UV absorbance on a Nanodrop 2000c.

In this chain, TRBV7-2 is recombined with TRBJ2-5; tentative D gene TRBD2, with 6 bases matching. The specimen sequenced was naive CD4+ T cells sorted from blood. This specimen's cell subset or site label, interpreted: CD45RA+ positively selected. The sequence derives from a man aged 18 to 35 in good health. The DNA sequence reads TGTGCCAGCAGCCAGGCTAGCGTTAGGGAGACCCAGTACTTC. It translates as CASSQASVRETQYF.